Following are 31 T cell receptor beta chains from one sample sequenced in a study of Tregs in tolerant kidney transplant recipients. Here immunoSEQ multiplex PCR was the method, and the copy in TCRdb shows in-frame clones only, minus some. Seen here are about 66,000 clones, approximately 92% observed once, and the top ten hold 9.5% to 12%. The sample in question was CD8+ T cells from blood, obtained before the transplant. The receptors stem from a human donor who received a combined kidney and bone marrow transplant.

The table lists this clone with a count of one. J is TRBJ2-7 and V is TRBV7-2; TRBD2 agrees at 7 bases. V lost 1 base, J lost 3 bases, and 0 bases stayed unmatched. Germline loops: CDR1 SGHTA, CDR2 FQGNSA. There are 13 residues in the CDR3. CDR3 sequence (DNA): TGTGCCAGCAGCTTAGGGGACTACTACGAGCAGTACTTC. Its protein is CASSLGDYYEQYF.

This sequence joins TRBV19 and TRBJ1-5, with a tentative D call TRBD1 (5 bases). Germline-derived CDR1 and CDR2 are LNHDA and SQIVND (reference sequence). This CDR3 contains 16 residues. V was cut by 3 bases and J by 1 base, with 13 bases left in between. The CDR3 coding sequence is TGTGCCAGTAGTATGGACACTTCTCTAAGCAATCAGCCCCAGCATTTT. It encodes CASSMDTSLSNQPQHF.

The rearrangement uses TRBV18 and TRBJ2-7, with TRBD1 matching 11 bases. The CDR3 extends over 16 amino acids. Unmatched junction bases numbered 8, after V lost 4 bases and J lost 3 bases. The V gene's germline CDR1 is KGHSH and CDR2 LQKENI. The CDR3 sequence: CASSLQGQGDYYEQYF. The CDR3 DNA reads TGTGCCAGCTCACTCCAGGGACAGGGGGACTACTACGAGCAGTACTTC.

This clone occurred once. The J gene is TRBJ1-3, the V gene TRBV13, with 8 bases aligning to TRBD1. Germline V gene sequence: CDR1 PRHDT, CDR2 FYEKMQ (reference sequence). The CDR3 is 15 residues long. The V segment lost 0 bases and the J segment 4 bases; nucleotides outside the gene matches: 2. This CDR3 reads CASSLGRGQGNTIYF. The CDR3 bases are TGTGCCAGCAGCTTAGGCAGGGGGCAAGGAAACACCATATATTTT.

Of note for this clone: The same CDR3 also results from other DNA sequences found in this sample. This chain uses TRBV30 with TRBJ1-5; the D is unclear. The CDR3 consists of 14 residues. Trimming shortened V by 1 base and J by 0 bases, and 7 bases separated the two germline ends. Germline CDR1 reads GTSNPN; CDR2 reads SVGIG (reference sequence). The CDR3 protein is CAWSAGYSNQPQHF. Here the CDR3 DNA reads TGTGCCTGGAGTGCCGGTTATAGCAATCAGCCCCAGCATTTT. Full variable domain (remainder filled in from reference TRBV30 and TRBJ1-5): SQTIHQWPATLVQPVGSPLSLECTVEGTSNPNLYWYRQAAGRGLQLLFYSVGIGQISSEVPQNLSASRPQDRQFILSSKKLLLSDSGFYLCAWSAGYSNQPQHFGDGTRLSIL.

This clone was counted only a few times. At the DNA level, this CDR3 is encoded by other sequences in the same sample as well. The rearrangement joins TRBV7-3 to TRBJ2-3; TRBD2 agrees at 9 bases. V lost 6 bases and J lost 4; bases outside the gene matches: 5. The CDR3 totals 14 residues. Germline CDR1 is SGHTA and CDR2 is FQGTGA. In DNA form, the CDR3 reads TGTGCCAGCAGTCGGCTAGCGGGGCCAGATACGCAGTATTTT. Translated: CASSRLAGPDTQYF.

J is TRBJ1-5 and V is TRBV6-6, with D possibly TRBD1 on 5 matching bases. This CDR3 comprises 16 residues. The germline V gene encodes CDR1 MNHNY and CDR2 SVGAGI (reference sequence). V lost 1 base to trimming and J lost 7 bases, with 17 bases between them. This chain's CDR3 is CASSYFPGVPGQPQHF. The CDR3 bases are TGTGCCAGCAGTTACTTTCCGGGGGTGCCTGGACAGCCCCAGCATTTT.

The rearrangement joins TRBV15 to TRBJ1-2, with D uncertain. CDR1 is LNHNV and CDR2 is YYDKDF in the germline V gene (reference sequence). V lost 0 bases and J 2 bases, leaving 7 bases between the germline ends. The CDR3 extends over 14 amino acids. The CDR3 DNA is TGTGCCACCAGCAGAGATCGTTCCAACTATGGCTACACCTTC. Translated: CATSRDRSNYGYTF.

CDR3 bases: TGTGCCAGCAGTACGTTCCAGTATAATGAAAAACTGTTTTTT. Protein product: CASSTFQYNEKLFF. The chain has TRBV28 and TRBJ1-4, with D unclear. Trimming stripped 5 bases from V and 4 bases from J, with 11 bases between. CDR1 and CDR2 (germline): MDHEN, SYDVKM. The CDR3 sequence is 14 residues long.

The rearrangement links TRBV5-1 to TRBJ2-1; a weak D match, TRBD1 (6 bases). The V and J ends lost 0 bases and 2 bases respectively, with 18 bases between them. Germline V gene sequence: CDR1 SGHRS, CDR2 YFSETQ. The CDR3 totals 18 residues. CDR3 amino acids: CASSLAAYRVAPYNEQFF. The CDR3 region has the DNA TGCGCCAGCAGCTTGGCAGCCTACAGGGTTGCCCCCTACAATGAGCAGTTCTTC.

The chain joins TRBV7-2 to TRBJ2-7; TRBD2 agrees at 10 bases. The CDR3 is 15 amino acids. The V and J ends lost 5 bases and 2 bases, in that order; junction bases with no gene match: 6. CDR1 SGHTA and CDR2 FQGNSA come from the germline V gene. The CDR3 region is CASSEGSGRAYEQYF. The CDR3 DNA follows: TGTGCCAGCAGCGAGGGAAGCGGGAGGGCCTACGAGCAGTACTTC.

CDR3 protein: CATSAGGRGEKLFF. DNA of the CDR3: TGTGCCACCAGCGCAGGGGGACGGGGGGAAAAACTGTTTTTT. The chain combines TRBV15 with TRBJ1-4; 7 bases map to TRBD1. Germline V gene sequence: CDR1 LNHNV, CDR2 YYDKDF (reference sequence). This CDR3 spans 14 amino acids. V was pared by 5 bases and J by 8 bases, with 8 bases of the junction left unmatched.

The rearrangement uses TRBV15 and TRBJ2-4; perhaps TRBD2 as D (7 bases). The CDR3 length is 16 residues. Trimming pared 0 bases from V and 2 bases from J, leaving 11 bases between. CDR1 and CDR2 (germline): LNHNV, YYDKDF (reference sequence). The CDR3 sequence is CATSRDRGAPKNIQYF. CDR3 DNA: TGTGCCACCAGCAGAGATCGGGGGGCACCCAAAAACATTCAGTACTTC.

The chain combines TRBV19 with TRBJ1-3, with D uncertain. Germline lookup yields CDR1 LNHDA and CDR2 SQIVND (reference sequence). This CDR3 has 11 amino acids. V was pared by 6 bases and J by 4 bases, with 4 bases between. The CDR3 nucleotides read TGTGCCAGTAGGGCCGGAAACACCATATATTTT. Translating it yields CASRAGNTIYF.

The chain has TRBV5-6 and TRBJ2-5, with D tentatively TRBD2 (6 bases). Looked up from germline, CDR1 is SGHDT and CDR2 is YYEEEE. Trimming stripped 1 base from V and 9 bases from J, with 10 bases between. The CDR3 runs to 12 residues. The CDR3 spells CASSLPLAAQYF. The CDR3 DNA reads as TGTGCCAGCAGCTTGCCACTAGCAGCCCAGTACTTC. Full variable domain (missing parts from reference TRBV5-6 and TRBJ2-5): DAGVTQSPTHLIKTRGQQVTLRCSPKSGHDTVSWYQQALGQGPQFIFQYYEEEERQRGNFPDRFSGHQFPNYSSELNVNALLLGDSALYLCASSLPLAAQYFGPGTRLLVL.

This chain joins TRBV27 and TRBJ2-7, with 10 bases that match TRBD1. The junction had 2 bases not matched to a gene; V was cut back by 8 bases and J by 4 bases. The CDR3 has 12 amino acids. Germline CDR1 and CDR2: MNHEY and SMNVEV (reference sequence). DNA for the CDR3: TGTGCCAGCCGGGACAGGGGATACGAGCAGTACTTC. The encoded protein is CASRDRGYEQYF.

The V call is TRBV9, the J call TRBJ2-3; 11 nucleotides align to TRBD2. CDR3 length equals 16 residues. V shed 3 bases, J shed 6 bases, and the junction held 9 bases outside the gene matches. CDR1 SGDLS and CDR2 YYNGEE come from the germline V gene. Here the CDR3 reads CASSAISGGAGDTQYF. The CDR3 DNA reads as TGTGCCAGCAGCGCCATTAGCGGGGGGGCCGGGGATACGCAGTATTTT. Using reference TRBV9 and TRBJ2-3 for the parts outside the CDR3, the full variable domain is DSGVTQTPKHLITATGQRVTLRCSPRSGDLSVYWYQQSLDQGLQFLIQYYNGEERAKGNILERFSAQQFPDLHSELNLSSLELGDSALYFCASSAISGGAGDTQYFGPGTRLTVL.

This rearrangement joins TRBV6-4 to TRBJ2-3; perhaps TRBD2 as D (5 bases). V shed 2 bases and J shed 1 base, with 10 bases lying between them. CDR1 MRHNA and CDR2 SNTAGT come from the germline V gene. The CDR3 is 15 amino acids. The CDR3, as DNA: TGTGCCAGCAGTGACCAAGCGGAGGGCACAGATACGCAGTATTTT. This translates into CASSDQAEGTDTQYF.

The V call is TRBV6-5, the J call TRBJ1-5, with D unresolved. With 5 bases removed from V and 7 bases from J, the gap between germline ends came to 9 bases. This CDR3 has 12 amino acids. Germline assignment: CDR1 MNHEY and CDR2 SVGAGI. The chain's CDR3 is CASSEAGQPQHF. In DNA form, the CDR3 reads TGTGCCAGCAGTGAAGCAGGACAGCCCCAGCATTTT.

The genes are TRBV15 and TRBJ2-5, with 7 bases that match TRBD1. The J call may not be correct, given that the DNA end is closer to TRBJ2-7. Germline CDR1 reads LNHNV; CDR2 reads YYDKDF (reference sequence). The CDR3 loop spans 17 amino acids. As DNA, the CDR3 is TGTGCCACCAGCAGAGAGAGTACAGGGGAGATAGTCCACGAGCAGTACTTC. It is translated as CATSRESTGEIVHEQYF.

This clone turned up a few times. The chain employs TRBV28 and TRBJ1-6; 8 bases agree with TRBD1. With V trimmed by 3 bases and J by 6 bases, 7 bases remained unmatched. The CDR3 sequence is 16 residues long. Germline V lookup: CDR1 MDHEN, CDR2 SYDVKM. CDR3 residues: CASSFLVTGGNSPLHF. In nucleotides, the CDR3 is TGTGCCAGCAGTTTTTTGGTAACAGGGGGTAATTCACCCCTCCACTTT.

The chain has TRBV25-1 and TRBJ1-5; D is unresolved. Germline CDR1 and CDR2: MGHDK and SYGVNS. V lost 3 bases to trimming and J lost 5 bases, with 5 bases between them. This CDR3 region has 12 residues. CDR3 DNA sequence: TGTGCCAGCAGTGACGGTTATCAGCCCCAGCATTTT. The encoded protein is CASSDGYQPQHF.

The CDR3 loop reads CASSQSGTSKETQYF. CDR3 coding DNA: TGCGCCAGCAGCCAATCCGGGACTAGCAAAGAGACCCAGTACTTC. The chain recombines TRBV4-1 with TRBJ2-5; 9 nucleotides match TRBD2. The length of the CDR3 is 15 residues. V lost 2 bases and J lost 3; bases outside the gene matches: 4. Germline V lookup: CDR1 MGHRA, CDR2 YSYEKL.

The rearrangement uses TRBV4-3 and TRBJ1-3; a possible D gene is TRBD1 (6 bases). The ends were cut back, 4 bases at V and 1 base at J, with 17 bases in the middle. The CDR3 sequence is 17 residues long. Per germline, CDR1 LGHNA and CDR2 YSLEER. CDR3 loop: CASSLGGRGISGNTIYF. DNA of the CDR3: TGCGCCAGCAGCCTTGGGGGCAGGGGAATATCTGGAAACACCATATATTTT.

V gene TRBV18 combines with J gene TRBJ1-1, with TRBD1 matching 10 bases. In germline, CDR1 is KGHSH, CDR2 LQKENI. The CDR3 totals 16 residues. The V segment lost 3 bases and the J segment 1 base; nucleotides outside the gene matches: 5. CDR3 protein: CASSPTGGKTNTEAFF. The CDR3 nucleotides read TGTGCCAGCTCACCGACAGGGGGCAAGACGAACACTGAAGCTTTCTTT.

The genes are TRBV27 and TRBJ2-3; TRBD2 matches at 7 bases. The V gene end was trimmed by 6 bases and the J gene end by 3 bases; junction bases not matched to a gene: 6. The CDR3 consists of 14 residues. Germline V lookup: CDR1 MNHEY, CDR2 SMNVEV (reference sequence). The CDR3 spells CASSWGGFTDTQYF. CDR3 nucleotide sequence: TGTGCCAGCAGCTGGGGAGGGTTTACAGATACGCAGTATTTT.

The chain carries TRBV21-1 and TRBJ2-7; the table's D call of TRBD2 was not tested on the DNA. TRBV21-1 is tagged as a pseudogene. The CDR3 contains 15 residues. In nucleotides, the CDR3 is TGTGCCAGCAACGGAACTAGCGGGAGATTATACGAGCAGTACTTC. It is translated as CASNGTSGRLYEQYF.

V gene TRBV5-6 combines with J gene TRBJ2-7, with D perhaps matching TRBD1 (5 bases). Trimming took 1 base from V and 0 from J, leaving 14 bases between them. This CDR3 contains 16 residues. Germline CDR1 is SGHDT and CDR2 is YYEEEE. CDR3 sequence: CASSLSAGKDSYEQYF. As DNA, the CDR3 is TGTGCCAGCAGCTTGTCGGCAGGGAAGGACTCCTACGAGCAGTACTTC.

The chain employs TRBV27 and TRBJ1-5, with D perhaps matching TRBD1 (5 bases). The CDR3 runs 14 residues. Germline CDR1 MNHEY, CDR2 SMNVEV (reference sequence). V lost 5 bases and J lost 9, with 17 bases in between. The CDR3 reads CASSARGNGRPQHF. Written as DNA, the CDR3 is TGTGCCAGCAGTGCCCGGGGGAATGGGAGGCCCCAGCATTTT.

This clone appeared a few times. J is TRBJ1-3 and V is TRBV5-6, with D perhaps matching TRBD1 (5 bases). Per the germline V gene, CDR1 is SGHDT and CDR2 is YYEEEE. Trimming shortened V by 3 bases and J by 4 bases, and 11 bases separated the two germline ends. CDR3 size: 14 residues. The CDR3 sequence: CASSWGVRGNTIYF. The CDR3 DNA follows: TGTGCCAGCAGCTGGGGGGTCCGCGGAAACACCATATATTTT.

The chain uses TRBV7-9 and TRBJ2-7; D uncertain. CDR1 is SEHNR, CDR2 FQNEAQ, per germline (reference sequence). This CDR3 contains 11 residues. V was cut by 5 bases and J by 3 bases, with 5 bases left in between. In nucleotides, the CDR3 is TGTGCCAGCAGCCCTAGCTACGAGCAGTACTTC. Residues: CASSPSYEQYF.